This TCR beta chain comes out of a study of blood T cell repertoires in COVID-19. The overall study: The origin of the acute and convalescent COVID-19 samples was the United States, Italy and Spain. T cells, B-cell-depleted T cells, or PBMCs provided the cDNA or gDNA that served as material.

The authors' processing: Nucleated cell counts were estimated from reference gene primer amplification. Libraries were prepared by immunoSEQ multiplex PCR; TCRdb keeps only in-frame clonotypes and omits some of them. Clonal size and the V and J genes are those of that table, whereas D and trimming came from the DNA. The top ten clones hold 1.4% of a sample with hundreds of thousands of clones, 75% to 90% of them seen once. This CDR3 spans 14 amino acids. The germline V gene has CDR1 ENHRY and CDR2 SYGVKD. V lost 10 bases, J lost 6 bases, and 7 bases stayed unmatched. The sample taken for sequencing was peripheral blood. V and J are TRBV10-3 and TRBJ1-5, with 12 nucleotides matching TRBD1. This clonotype was obtained from a woman aged 30 to 39 with active or convalescent COVID-19. The CDR3 sequence is CASSGTGGSQPQHF. Here the CDR3 DNA reads TGTGCCAGTTCCGGGACAGGGGGCTCTCAGCCCCAGCATTTT.